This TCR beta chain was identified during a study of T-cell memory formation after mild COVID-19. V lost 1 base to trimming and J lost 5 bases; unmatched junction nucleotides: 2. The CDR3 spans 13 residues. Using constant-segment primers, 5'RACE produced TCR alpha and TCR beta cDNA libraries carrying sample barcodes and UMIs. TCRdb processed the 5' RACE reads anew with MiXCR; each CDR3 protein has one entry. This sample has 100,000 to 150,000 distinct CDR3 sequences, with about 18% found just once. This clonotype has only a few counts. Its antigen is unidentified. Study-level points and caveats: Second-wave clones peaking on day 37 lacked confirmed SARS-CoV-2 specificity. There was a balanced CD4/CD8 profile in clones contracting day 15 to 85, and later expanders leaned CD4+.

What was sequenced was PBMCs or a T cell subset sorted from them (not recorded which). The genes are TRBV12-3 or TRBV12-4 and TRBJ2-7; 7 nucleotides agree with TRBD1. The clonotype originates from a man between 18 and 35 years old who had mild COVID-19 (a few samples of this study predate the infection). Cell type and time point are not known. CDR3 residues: CASSLGQGNEQYV. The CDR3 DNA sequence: TGTGCCAGCAGTTTAGGACAGGGAAACGAGCAGTACGTC.